This entry concerns a single TCR beta chain. This record comes from a study of blood T cell repertoires in COVID-19. Study context: The origin of the acute and convalescent COVID-19 samples was the United States, Italy and Spain.

The length of the CDR3 is 15 residues. V was cut by 0 bases and J by 5 bases, with 11 bases left in between. The germline gives CDR1 MNHNS, CDR2 SASEGT. Original processing methods: Amplifying reference gene primers gave estimates of nucleated cell counts. TCRdb's copy holds only in-frame clones and misses some; the assay was immunoSEQ multiplex PCR. The V and J calls and clone size come from that table; D and trimming were worked out from the DNA. This sample carries roughly 290,000 clones, approximately 80% of them seen once, and the ten largest clones take around 3.9%. Specimen: peripheral blood. The TCR was taken from a woman aged 45 to 65 with active or convalescent COVID-19. The V and J genes are TRBV6-1 and TRBJ1-5; tentative D call: TRBD1 (5 bases). CDR3: CASSEAGGEYQPQHF. The CDR3 region has the DNA TGTGCCAGCAGTGAAGCTGGGGGGGAGTATCAGCCCCAGCATTTT.